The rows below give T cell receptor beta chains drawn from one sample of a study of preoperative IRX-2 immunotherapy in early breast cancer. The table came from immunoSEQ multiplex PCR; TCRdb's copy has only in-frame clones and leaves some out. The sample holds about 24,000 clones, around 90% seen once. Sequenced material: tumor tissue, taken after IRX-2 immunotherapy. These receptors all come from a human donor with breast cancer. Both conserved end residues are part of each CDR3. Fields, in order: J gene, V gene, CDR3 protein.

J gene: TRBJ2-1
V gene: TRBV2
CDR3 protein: CASSSGTTNYEQFF

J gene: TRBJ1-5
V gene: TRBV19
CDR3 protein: CASRRTRRDQPQHF

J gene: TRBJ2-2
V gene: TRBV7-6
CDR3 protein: CASSLRDGGELFF

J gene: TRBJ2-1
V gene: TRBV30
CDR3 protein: CAWTAGVYNEQFF

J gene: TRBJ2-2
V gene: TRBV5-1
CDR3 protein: CASGDRPVNTGELFF

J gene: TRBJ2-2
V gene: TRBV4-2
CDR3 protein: CASSQETTGNTGELFF

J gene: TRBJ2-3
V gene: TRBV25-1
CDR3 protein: CATTSGGGYDTQYF

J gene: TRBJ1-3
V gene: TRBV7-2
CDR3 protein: CASSPVYSGNTIYF

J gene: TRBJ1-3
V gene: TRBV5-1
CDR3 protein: CASSLAIPDSGNTIYF

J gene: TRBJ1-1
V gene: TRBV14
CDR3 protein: CASSPIGRTFMNTEAFF

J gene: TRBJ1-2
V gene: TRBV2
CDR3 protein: CASEMDLNYGYTF

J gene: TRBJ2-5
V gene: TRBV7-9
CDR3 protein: CASSLSEGVQETQYF

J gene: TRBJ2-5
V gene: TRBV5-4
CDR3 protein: CASSREGGIQETQYF

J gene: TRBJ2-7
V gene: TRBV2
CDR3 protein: CASRPGISYEQYF

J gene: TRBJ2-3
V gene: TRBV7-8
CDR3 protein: CASSLARRGGSTDTQYF

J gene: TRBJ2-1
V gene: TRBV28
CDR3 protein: CASSLNEQFF

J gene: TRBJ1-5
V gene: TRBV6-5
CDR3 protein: CASSTQGRQPQHF

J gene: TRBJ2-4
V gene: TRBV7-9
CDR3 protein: CASSPLGWENIQYF

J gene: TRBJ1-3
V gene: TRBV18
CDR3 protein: CASSPGRGSGNTIYF

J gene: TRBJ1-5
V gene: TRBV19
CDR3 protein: CASSMDGDQPQHF

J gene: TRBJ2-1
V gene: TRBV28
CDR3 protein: CASSFSDRGRPYNEQFF

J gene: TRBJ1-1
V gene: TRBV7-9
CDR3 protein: CASSLGAGGGTEAFF

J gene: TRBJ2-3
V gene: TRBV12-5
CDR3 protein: CASGLELGDRTDTQYF

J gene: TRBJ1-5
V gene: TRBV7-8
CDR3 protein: CASSPYPGRGEEPQHF

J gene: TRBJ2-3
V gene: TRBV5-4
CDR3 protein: CASSSRDRLNTDTQYF

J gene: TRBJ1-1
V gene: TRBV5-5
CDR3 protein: CASSLLPDRGDLF

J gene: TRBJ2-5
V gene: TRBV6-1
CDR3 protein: CASSEAWLAGQETQYF

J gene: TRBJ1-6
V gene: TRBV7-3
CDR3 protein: CASSLHTRGRSSPLHF

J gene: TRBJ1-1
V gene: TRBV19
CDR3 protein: CASSTDRGPYTEAFF

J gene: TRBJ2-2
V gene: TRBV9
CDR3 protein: CASSSRTNTGELFF

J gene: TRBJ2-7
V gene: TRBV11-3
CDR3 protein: CASSDRTGGSYEQYF

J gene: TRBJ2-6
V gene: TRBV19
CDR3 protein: CASSMDGGEANVLTF

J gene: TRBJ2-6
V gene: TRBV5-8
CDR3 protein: CASSSVFGGPGANVLTF

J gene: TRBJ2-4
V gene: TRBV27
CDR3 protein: CASSFGTGDIQYF

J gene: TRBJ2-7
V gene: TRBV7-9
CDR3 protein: CASSLRVSSYEQYF

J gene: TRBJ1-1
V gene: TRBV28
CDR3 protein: CASSLQGAGEAFF

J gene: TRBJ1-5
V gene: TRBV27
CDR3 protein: CASSLTAQLGNQPQHF

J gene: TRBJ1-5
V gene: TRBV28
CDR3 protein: CASSHTVGQFNQPQHF

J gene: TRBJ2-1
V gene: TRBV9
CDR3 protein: CASSVEGNKYNEQFF

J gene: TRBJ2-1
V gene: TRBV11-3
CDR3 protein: CASSPTSGSYNEQFF

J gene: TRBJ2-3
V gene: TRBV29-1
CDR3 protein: CSNSKGDTQYF

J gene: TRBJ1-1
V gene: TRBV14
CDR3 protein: CASSHPGQEAFF

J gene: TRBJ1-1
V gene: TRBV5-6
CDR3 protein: CASSPWSGEAFF

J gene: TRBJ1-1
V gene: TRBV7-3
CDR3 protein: CASSRGQGGNTEAFF

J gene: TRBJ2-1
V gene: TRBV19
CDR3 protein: CASSPLQGANEQFF

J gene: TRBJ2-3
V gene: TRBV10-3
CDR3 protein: CAISVGSTDTQYF

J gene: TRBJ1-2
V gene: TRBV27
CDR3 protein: CASSSETGDNYGYTF

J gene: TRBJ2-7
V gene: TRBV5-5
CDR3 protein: CASSLTSGGNYEQYF